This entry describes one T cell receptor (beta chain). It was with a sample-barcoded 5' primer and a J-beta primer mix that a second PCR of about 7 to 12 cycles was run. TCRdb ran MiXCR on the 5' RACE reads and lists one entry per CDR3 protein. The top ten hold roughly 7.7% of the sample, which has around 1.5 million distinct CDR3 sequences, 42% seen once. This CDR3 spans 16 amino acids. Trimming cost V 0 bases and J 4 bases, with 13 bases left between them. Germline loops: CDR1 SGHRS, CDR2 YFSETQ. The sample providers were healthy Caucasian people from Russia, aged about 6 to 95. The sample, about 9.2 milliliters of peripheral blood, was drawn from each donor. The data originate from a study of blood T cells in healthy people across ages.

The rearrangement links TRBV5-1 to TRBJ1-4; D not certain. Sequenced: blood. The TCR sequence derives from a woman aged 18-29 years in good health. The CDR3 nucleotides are TGCGCCAGCAGCTTGGCGGCAGGAGAGAGTAATGAAAAACTGTTTTTT. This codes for CASSLAAGESNEKLFF.